This TCR beta chain was obtained from a study of T cells in Graves' hyperthyroidism and ophthalmopathy. Across the study: Sampling of peripheral blood happened at initial diagnosis, prior to any treatment. General study results and limits: Within blood appeared most thyroid clonotypes that had expanded above 0.001. Ophthalmopathy was identified by the model a median approximately 6.9 months ahead of onset.

The authors obtained PBMCs from 9 to 10 ml of fresh peripheral blood. To note about this clonotype: The antigen remains unidentified.

RNA transcripts yielded amplified TCR beta CDR3 regions. First-round RT-PCR targeting the TCR CDR3 was performed with the HTBI primer set. One entry per CDR3 protein results from TCRdb running MiXCR on the multiplex PCR reads. This sample has more than 150,000 distinct CDR3 sequences, with over 15% found just once. V lost 5 bases and J 7 bases, leaving 21 bases between the germline ends. The germline CDR1 and CDR2 sequences are SGHTA and FQGNSA. The CDR3 consists of 15 residues. The sequence derives from a woman aged 50 to 60 with Graves' hyperthyroidism. The chain couples TRBV7-2 to TRBJ2-7, with D perhaps TRBD1 or TRBD2 (6 bases each). Sequenced sample: blood. The CDR3 nucleotides read TGTGCCAGCAGCCAAACCCGGGGGCGCCTTCGAGAGCAGTACTTC. Translated, it gives CASSQTRGRLREQYF. The complete variable domain, with remaining parts taken from reference TRBV7-2 and TRBJ2-7, reads GAGVSQSPSNKVTEKGKDVELRCDPISGHTALYWYRQSLGQGLEFLIYFQGNSAPDKSGLPSDRFSAERTGGSVSTLTIQRTQQEDSAVYLCASSQTRGRLREQYFGPGTRLTVT.